The 10 T cell receptor beta chains given below trace back to one sample, sequenced in a study of T-cell memory formation after mild COVID-19. TCRdb ran MiXCR on the 5' RACE reads and lists one entry per CDR3 protein. Counted here are around 300,000 distinct CDR3 sequences, approximately 19% occurring once; the ten biggest clones make up around 21%. Sequenced material: PBMCs or a T cell subset sorted from them (not recorded which). The receptors originated from a man between 18 and 35 years old who had mild COVID-19 (a few samples of this study predate the infection). Cell type and time point are not known.

This clonotype was seen a single time. The chain couples TRBV20-1 to TRBJ1-4; 9 bases agree with TRBD1. J gave up 5 bases and V 7 bases, and 8 bases lay outside the gene matches. There are 14 residues in the CDR3. The V gene's germline CDR1 is DFQATT and CDR2 SNEGSKA (reference sequence). DNA for the CDR3: TGCAGTGTTCCGAGGGGACAGGGAAATGAAAAACTGTTTTTT. Its protein product is CSVPRGQGNEKLFF.

There are a few counts of this clonotype. The chain carries TRBV18 and TRBJ2-1; D may be TRBD1 (6 bases). The germline V gene has CDR1 KGHSH and CDR2 LQKENI. This CDR3 is 14 amino acids long. Trimming removed 4 bases at V and 5 bases at J, with 12 bases between. Here the CDR3 reads CASSQTGQDNEQFF. Here the CDR3 DNA reads TGTGCCAGCTCACAAACGGGACAAGACAATGAGCAGTTCTTC.

V and J are TRBV18 and TRBJ2-3; TRBD2 aligns across 8 bases. This CDR3 is built from 14 residues. Germline V gene lookup returns CDR1 KGHSH and CDR2 LQKENI. V shed 3 bases, J shed 4 bases, and the junction held 3 bases outside the gene matches. The CDR3 DNA reads as TGTGCCAGCTCACCCGGGAGGGGGTCAGATACGCAGTATTTT. Its translation: CASSPGRGSDTQYF.

This clonotype was counted between two and nine times. The chain is built from TRBV6-2 or TRBV6-3 and TRBJ2-1; no clear D. Germline CDR1 reads MNHEY; CDR2 reads SVGEGT. Deletions cut 6 bases from V and 7 bases from J, with 25 bases between. CDR3 size: 17 residues. CDR3 nucleotide sequence: TGTGCCAGCAGCCCTCACCCCTTAGGGAAGGCTAGAAATGAGCAGTTCTTC. Encoded protein: CASSPHPLGKARNEQFF.

J is TRBJ2-5 and V is TRBV7-3, with 11 bases aligning to TRBD2. With 6 bases clipped from V and 1 base from J, the junction kept 4 bases outside the gene matches. This CDR3 has 15 residues. CDR1 and CDR2 (germline): SGHTA, FQGTGA. CDR3: CASSTSGGPQETQYF. CDR3 sequence (DNA): TGTGCCAGCAGTACTAGCGGGGGCCCCCAAGAGACCCAGTACTTC.

In its sample, this clonotype was seen once. The rearrangement uses TRBV6-6 and TRBJ1-1; D remains unclear. Germline CDR1 and CDR2: MNHNY and SVGAGI (reference sequence). The CDR3 totals 13 residues. Trimming cost V 5 bases and J 4 bases, with 11 bases left between them. The CDR3 here is CASSHIASTEAFF. CDR3 bases: TGTGCCAGCAGTCATATTGCTTCCACTGAAGCTTTCTTT.

The rearrangement joins TRBV12-3 or TRBV12-4 to TRBJ1-3; D gene uncertain. Trimming pared 7 bases from V and 0 bases from J, leaving 16 bases between. The CDR3 totals 16 residues. CDR3 nucleotides: TGTGCCAGCACCCTTCGTCCCCGGAACTCTGGAAACACCATATATTTT. It specifies CASTLRPRNSGNTIYF.

The rearrangement uses TRBV7-9 and TRBJ2-7; D remains ambiguous. Germline V gives CDR1 SEHNR, CDR2 FQNEAQ (reference sequence). The CDR3 is 15 residues long. The V end lost 5 bases, the J end lost 2 bases, and 16 bases lay between the germline ends. The DNA for the CDR3 is TGTGCCAGCAGCCCCCGTTTCGCCAGGACCTACGAGCAGTACTTC. Protein product: CASSPRFARTYEQYF.

This clonotype showed up just a few times. CDR3 in amino acids: CASSLGQGYSYNEQFF. DNA for the CDR3: TGTGCCAGCAGCTTGGGTCAGGGGTACTCCTACAATGAGCAGTTCTTC. This chain joins TRBV5-5 and TRBJ2-1, with D possibly matching TRBD1 (6 bases). V was cut by 0 bases and J by 0 bases, with 10 bases left in between. Germline V CDR1 and CDR2: SGHKS, YYEKEE (reference sequence). CDR3 length: 16 amino acids.

This clonotype was picked up a small number of times. The rearrangement uses TRBV6-2 or TRBV6-3 and TRBJ2-1; maybe TRBD1 (6 bases). This CDR3 has 15 amino acids. From germline, CDR1 is MNHEY and CDR2 SVGEGT. The V and J ends lost 5 bases and 5 bases respectively, with 16 bases between them. The CDR3 DNA follows: TGTGCCAGCAGTCCGCTAGAGCAGGGGCACAATGAGCAGTTCTTC. It yields the protein CASSPLEQGHNEQFF.